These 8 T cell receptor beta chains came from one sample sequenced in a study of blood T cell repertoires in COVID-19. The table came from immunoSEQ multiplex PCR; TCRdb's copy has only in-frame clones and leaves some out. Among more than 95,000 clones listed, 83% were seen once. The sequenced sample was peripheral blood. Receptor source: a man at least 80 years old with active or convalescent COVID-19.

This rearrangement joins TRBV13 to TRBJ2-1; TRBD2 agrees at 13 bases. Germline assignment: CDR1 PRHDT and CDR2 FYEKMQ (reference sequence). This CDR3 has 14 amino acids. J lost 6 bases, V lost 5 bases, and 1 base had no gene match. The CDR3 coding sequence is TGTGCCAGCAGCAGACTAGCGGGGGGCAATGAGCAGTTCTTC. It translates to CASSRLAGGNEQFF.

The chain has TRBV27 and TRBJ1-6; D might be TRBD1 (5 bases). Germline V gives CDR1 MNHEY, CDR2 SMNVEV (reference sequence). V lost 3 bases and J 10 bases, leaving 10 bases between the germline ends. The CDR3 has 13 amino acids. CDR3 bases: TGTGCCAGCAGTTTCAAGGGGATATCACCCCTCCACTTT. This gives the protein CASSFKGISPLHF.

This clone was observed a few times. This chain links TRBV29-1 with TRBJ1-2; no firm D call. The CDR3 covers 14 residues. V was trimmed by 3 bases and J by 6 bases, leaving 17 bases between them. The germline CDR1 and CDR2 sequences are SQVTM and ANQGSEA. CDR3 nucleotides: TGCAGCGTTGACTTGGCGGACTCCCCCCATGGCTACACCTTC. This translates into CSVDLADSPHGYTF.

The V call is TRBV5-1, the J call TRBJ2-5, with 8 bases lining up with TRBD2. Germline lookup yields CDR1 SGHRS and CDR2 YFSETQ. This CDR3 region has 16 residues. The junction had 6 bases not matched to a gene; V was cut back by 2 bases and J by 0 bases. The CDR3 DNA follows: TGCGCCAGCAGCTTCCAACTAGCGGCTTACCAAGAGACCCAGTACTTC. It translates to CASSFQLAAYQETQYF.

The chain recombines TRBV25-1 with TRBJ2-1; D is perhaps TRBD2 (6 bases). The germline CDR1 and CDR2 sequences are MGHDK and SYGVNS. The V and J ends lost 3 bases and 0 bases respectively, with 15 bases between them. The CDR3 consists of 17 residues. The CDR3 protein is CASSDERASSSYNEQFF. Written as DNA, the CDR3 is TGTGCCAGCAGTGACGAGCGGGCCTCTAGCTCCTACAATGAGCAGTTCTTC.

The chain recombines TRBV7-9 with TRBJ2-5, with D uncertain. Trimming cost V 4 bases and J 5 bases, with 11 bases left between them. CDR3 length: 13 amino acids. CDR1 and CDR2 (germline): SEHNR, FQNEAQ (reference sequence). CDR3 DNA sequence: TGTGCCAGCAGCTCTAGTACCCCGGAGACCCAGTACTTC. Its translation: CASSSSTPETQYF.

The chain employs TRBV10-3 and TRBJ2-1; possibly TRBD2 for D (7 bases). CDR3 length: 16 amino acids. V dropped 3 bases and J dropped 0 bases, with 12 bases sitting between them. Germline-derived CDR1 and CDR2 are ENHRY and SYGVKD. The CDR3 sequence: CAISDVGGRSYNEQFF. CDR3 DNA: TGTGCCATCAGTGACGTGGGGGGGCGCTCCTACAATGAGCAGTTCTTC.

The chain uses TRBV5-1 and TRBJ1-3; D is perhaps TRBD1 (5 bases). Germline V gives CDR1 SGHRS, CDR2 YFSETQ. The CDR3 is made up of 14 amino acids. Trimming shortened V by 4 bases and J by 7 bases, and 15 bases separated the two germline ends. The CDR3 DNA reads TGCGCCAGCAGCCAACCCGACAGCAGGAACACCATATATTTT. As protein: CASSQPDSRNTIYF.